This entry lists 5 T cell receptor beta chains sequenced from one sample in a study of OX40 agonist ivuxolimab in advanced cancers. Libraries were prepared by immunoSEQ multiplex PCR; TCRdb keeps only in-frame clonotypes and omits some of them. The sample has 60,000 to 75,000 clones; roughly 85% are singletons. Sequenced material: CD4+ or CD8+ T cells sorted from blood, taken in a trial of the OX40 agonist ivuxolimab. These receptor sequences come from an adult with an advanced solid tumor such as melanoma, head and neck, liver or kidney cancer.

This chain uses TRBV30 with TRBJ2-6; D remains ambiguous. This CDR3 comprises 16 residues. CDR1 and CDR2 from the germline V gene are GTSNPN and SVGIG (reference sequence). V was cut by 2 bases and J by 2 bases, with 13 bases left in between. The CDR3 loop is CAWSQGLETGANVLTF. CDR3 nucleotides: TGTGCCTGGAGTCAAGGGTTGGAAACTGGGGCCAACGTCCTGACTTTC.

This chain uses TRBV6-5 with TRBJ1-5; 10 bases are a match to TRBD1. CDR1 and CDR2 from the germline V gene are MNHEY and SVGAGI. The CDR3 contains 14 residues. V lost 5 bases to trimming and J lost 5 bases; unmatched junction nucleotides: 3. DNA for the CDR3: TGTGCCAGCAGTCGACAGGGGGCCTATCAGCCCCAGCATTTT. This gives the protein CASSRQGAYQPQHF.

The gene calls are TRBV10-3 and TRBJ1-5, with TRBD1 identical over 8 bases. With V trimmed by 4 bases and J by 0 bases, 2 bases remained unmatched. Germline V gives CDR1 ENHRY, CDR2 SYGVKD. The CDR3 is 15 residues long. CDR3 residues: CAISGTGNSNQPQHF. The CDR3 DNA reads as TGTGCCATCAGTGGGACAGGGAATAGCAATCAGCCCCAGCATTTT.

The CDR3 protein is CASSAGGYEQFF. The CDR3 bases are TGTGCCAGCAGCGCTGGCGGTTATGAGCAGTTCTTC. The rearrangement uses TRBV5-6 and TRBJ2-1; D unresolved. This CDR3 spans 12 amino acids. V shed 4 bases and J shed 8 bases, with 10 bases lying between them. Germline assignment: CDR1 SGHDT and CDR2 YYEEEE.

With regard to this clone: The junction differs from germline at one of its ends, possibly a read error. The V call is TRBV7-7, the J call TRBJ2-5, with 12 bases aligning to TRBD2. CDR3 length: 15 residues. The germline V gene encodes CDR1 SSHAT and CDR2 FNYEAQ (reference sequence). CDR3 DNA sequence: TGTGCTAGCAGCTTAGCGCTAGCGGGAGGGGAGACCCAGTACTTC. This gives the protein CASSLALAGGETQYF.